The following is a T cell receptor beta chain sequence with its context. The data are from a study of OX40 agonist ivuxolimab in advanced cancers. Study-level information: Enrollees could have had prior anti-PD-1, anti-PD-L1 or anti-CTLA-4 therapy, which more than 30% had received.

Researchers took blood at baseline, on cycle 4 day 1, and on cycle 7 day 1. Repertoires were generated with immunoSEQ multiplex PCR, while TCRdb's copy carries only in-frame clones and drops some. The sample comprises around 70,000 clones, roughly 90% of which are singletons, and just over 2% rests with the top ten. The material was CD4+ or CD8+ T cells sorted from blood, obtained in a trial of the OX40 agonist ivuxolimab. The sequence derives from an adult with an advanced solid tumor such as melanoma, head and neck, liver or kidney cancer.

DNA of the CDR3: TGCAGTGCCCAAGGAGACTACGAGCAGTACTTC. This translates into CSAQGDYEQYF. The chain recombines TRBV20-1 with TRBJ2-7; D unresolved. V gave up 6 bases and J gave up 3 bases, with 9 bases separating them. This CDR3 comprises 11 residues. Germline assignment: CDR1 DFQATT and CDR2 SNEGSKA (reference sequence).